Listed here is a single TCR beta chain. Its antigen remains unknown. Generated by immunoSEQ multiplex PCR, the TCRdb table keeps only in-frame clones and is missing some. The table includes fewer than 2.5 million clones, 90% to 95% detected once. This sample stems from a study of shared clonotypes between healthy human individuals. The overall study: A donor's plate count was three for CD4 naive and three for CD4 memory; CD8 naive had two and CD8 memory one. Findings of the study overall: Researchers found naive subsets generally carried larger estimated richness than memory subsets.

This CDR3 is built from 16 residues. CDR1 MNHNY and CDR2 SVGAGI come from the germline V gene (reference sequence). Trimming at V came to 0 bases and at J to 4 bases, leaving 6 bases not matched to a gene. Sequenced: naive CD4+ T cells from PBMCs. As to subset: CD45RA+ positively selected. The rearrangement joins TRBV6-6 to TRBJ2-1, with TRBD1 matching 7 bases. The clonotype comes from a man between 18 and 35 years old in good health. Some clones in this sample may be carry-over from other donors' samples. In DNA form, the CDR3 reads TGTGCCAGCAGTTACTCGCCCGGACAGGAGTACAATGAGCAGTTCTTC. Protein: CASSYSPGQEYNEQFF.